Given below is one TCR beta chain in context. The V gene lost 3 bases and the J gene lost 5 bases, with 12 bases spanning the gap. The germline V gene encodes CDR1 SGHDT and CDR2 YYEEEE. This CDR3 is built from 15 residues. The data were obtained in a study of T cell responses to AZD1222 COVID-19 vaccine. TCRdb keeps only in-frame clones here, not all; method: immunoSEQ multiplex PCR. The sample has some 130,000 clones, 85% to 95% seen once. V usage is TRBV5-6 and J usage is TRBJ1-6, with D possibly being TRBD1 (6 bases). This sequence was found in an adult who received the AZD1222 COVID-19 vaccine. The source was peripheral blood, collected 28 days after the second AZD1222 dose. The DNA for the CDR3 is TGTGCCAGCAGCTGGGGGCTGCAGAATAATTCACCCCTCCACTTT. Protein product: CASSWGLQNNSPLHF.